This T cell receptor (beta chain) was sequenced in a study of regulatory T cells in long-lasting Graves disease. Findings and limits, study-wide: Fewer public clonotypes were shared by new patients (966) than by persistent patients (around 2,800).

Many counts were recorded for this clonotype. The antigen is unknown. Time point: newly diagnosed GD, antithyroid drugs for less than 3 months. Extracted RNA from PBMCs served as the source of the TCR library. Arm-PCR of CDR3 regions and iRepertoire HTBI primers were the basis on which TCR beta libraries were built. Each CDR3 protein gets one entry after TCRdb re-called the multiplex PCR reads with MiXCR. The table records about 540,000 distinct CDR3 sequences, less than 15% of them present only once. These same data were also listed under a study on T cells in Graves' hyperthyroidism and ophthalmopathy. As that report states: It was considered stable Graves' hyperthyroidism when ophthalmopathy did not progress within 18 months. Uncontrolled infection, other autoimmune disease, pregnancy or lactation barred patients from enrollment. Initially, a first-round RT-PCR of the TCR CDR3 employed the HTBI primer set.

The source material was peripheral blood mononuclear cells (PBMCs), sampled at new diagnosis, from a patient treated with antithyroid drugs. The sequence was collected from a man aged 30-40 years with Graves disease.

CDR3 region: CASNRQESGKLFF. CDR3 bases: TGTGCCAGCAACAGGCAGGAATCTGGGAAACTGTTTTTT. The chain links TRBV12-3 or TRBV12-4 to TRBJ1-4; tentative D call: TRBD1 (5 bases). This CDR3 is built from 13 residues. The V and J ends lost 7 bases and 11 bases respectively, with 17 bases between them.